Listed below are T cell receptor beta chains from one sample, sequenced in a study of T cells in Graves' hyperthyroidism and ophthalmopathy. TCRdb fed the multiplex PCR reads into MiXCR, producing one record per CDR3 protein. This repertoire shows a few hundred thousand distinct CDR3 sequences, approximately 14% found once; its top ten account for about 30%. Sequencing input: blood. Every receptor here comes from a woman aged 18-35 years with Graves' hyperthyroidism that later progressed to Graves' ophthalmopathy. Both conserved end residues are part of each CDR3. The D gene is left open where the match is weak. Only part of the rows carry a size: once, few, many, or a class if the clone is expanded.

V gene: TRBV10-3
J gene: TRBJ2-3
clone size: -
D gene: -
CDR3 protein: CAISAGLSDTQYF
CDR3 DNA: TGTGCCATCAGTGCGGGACTCTCAGATACGCAGTATTTT

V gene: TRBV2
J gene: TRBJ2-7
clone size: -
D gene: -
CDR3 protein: CASRIGAGSESGEQYF
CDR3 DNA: TGTGCCAGCAGGATCGGGGCAGGGAGCGAGAGTGGCGAGCAGTACTTC

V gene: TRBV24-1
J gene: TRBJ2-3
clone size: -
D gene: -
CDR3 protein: CATSDSLHGGSQYF
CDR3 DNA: TGTGCCACCAGTGATTCCCTGCATGGTGGATCGCAGTATTTT

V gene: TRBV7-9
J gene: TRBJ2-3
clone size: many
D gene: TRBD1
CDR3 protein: CASSHDRGGTDTQYF
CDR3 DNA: TGTGCCAGCAGCCACGACAGGGGAGGCACAGATACGCAGTATTTT

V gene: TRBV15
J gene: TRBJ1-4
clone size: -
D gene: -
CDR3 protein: CATSRDVGRESQEKLFF
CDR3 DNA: TGTGCCACCAGCAGAGATGTCGGCAGGGAAAGTCAGGAAAAACTGTTTTTT

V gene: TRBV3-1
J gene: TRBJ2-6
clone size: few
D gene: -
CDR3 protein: CASSQVSGPGANVLTF
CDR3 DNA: TGTGCCAGCAGCCAAGTATCCGGGCCTGGGGCCAACGTCCTGACTTTC

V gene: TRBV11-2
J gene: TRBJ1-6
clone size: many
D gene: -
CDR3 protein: CASSSLRGNSPLHF
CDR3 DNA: TGTGCCAGCAGCTCCTTAAGGGGAAATTCACCCCTCCACTTT

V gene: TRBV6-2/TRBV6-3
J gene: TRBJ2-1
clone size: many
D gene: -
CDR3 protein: CASTYRRVNEQFF
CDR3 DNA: TGTGCCAGCACCTACCGGAGGGTCAATGAGCAGTTCTTC

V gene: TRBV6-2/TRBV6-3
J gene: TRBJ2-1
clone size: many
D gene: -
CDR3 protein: CASSYSVGSGPHNEQFF
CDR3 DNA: TGTGCCAGCAGTTACTCGGTAGGGAGCGGCCCACACAATGAGCAGTTCTTC

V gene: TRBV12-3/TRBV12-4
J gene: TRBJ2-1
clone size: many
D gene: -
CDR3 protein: CASSRSSRERQFF
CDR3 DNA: TGTGCCAGCAGCAGGTCAAGCCGAGAACGGCAGTTCTTC

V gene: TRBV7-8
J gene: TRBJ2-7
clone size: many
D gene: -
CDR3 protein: CASSLVPTDFYEQYF
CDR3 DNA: TGTGCCAGCAGCTTAGTCCCCACGGACTTTTACGAGCAGTACTTC

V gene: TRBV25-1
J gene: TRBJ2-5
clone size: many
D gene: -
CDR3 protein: CASSVPGRETQYF
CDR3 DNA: TGTGCCAGCAGTGTTCCCGGAAGAGAGACCCAGTACTTC

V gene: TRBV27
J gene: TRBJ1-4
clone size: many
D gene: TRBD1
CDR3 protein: CASSYNGQGNEKLFF
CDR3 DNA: TGTGCCAGCAGTTATAACGGACAGGGTAATGAAAAACTGTTTTTT

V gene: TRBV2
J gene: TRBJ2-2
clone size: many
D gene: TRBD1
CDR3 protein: CASSARDRGVLFF
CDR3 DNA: TGTGCCAGCAGCGCCCGGGACAGGGGAGTGCTGTTTTTT

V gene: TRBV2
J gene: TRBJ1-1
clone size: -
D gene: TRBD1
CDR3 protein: CASRDREATEAFF
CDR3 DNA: TGTGCCAGCCGCGACAGGGAGGCCACTGAAGCTTTCTTT

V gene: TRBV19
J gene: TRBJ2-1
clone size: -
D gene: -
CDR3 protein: CASSMGPGPDEQFF
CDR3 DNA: TGTGCCAGTAGTATGGGGCCCGGGCCGGATGAGCAGTTCTTC

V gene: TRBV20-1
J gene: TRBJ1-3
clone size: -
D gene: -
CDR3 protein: CSARGTGNTIYF
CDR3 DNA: TGCAGTGCTAGAGGAACCGGAAACACCATATATTTT

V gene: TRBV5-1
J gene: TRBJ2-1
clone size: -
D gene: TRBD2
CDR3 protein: CASSLGGGESSYNEQFF
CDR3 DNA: TGCGCCAGCAGCTTGGGGGGGGGAGAAAGCTCCTACAATGAGCAGTTCTTC

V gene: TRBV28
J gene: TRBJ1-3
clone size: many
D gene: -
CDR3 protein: CATRTDIPLNSGNTIYF
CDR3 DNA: TGTGCCACCCGGACAGACATACCACTGAACTCTGGAAACACCATATATTTT

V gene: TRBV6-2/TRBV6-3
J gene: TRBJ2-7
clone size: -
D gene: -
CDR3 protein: CASSYPPGRSSYEQYF
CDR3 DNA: TGTGCCAGCAGTTACCCCCCGGGACGGAGCTCCTACGAGCAGTACTTC

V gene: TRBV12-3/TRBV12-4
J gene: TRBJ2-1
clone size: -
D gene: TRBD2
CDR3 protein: CASSAPSGDYNEQFF
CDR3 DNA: TGTGCCAGCAGTGCCCCTAGCGGGGATTACAATGAGCAGTTCTTC

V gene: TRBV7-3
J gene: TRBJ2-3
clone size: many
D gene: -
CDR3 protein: CASSYRDTQYF
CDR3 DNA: TGTGCCAGCAGCTACAGGGATACGCAGTATTTT

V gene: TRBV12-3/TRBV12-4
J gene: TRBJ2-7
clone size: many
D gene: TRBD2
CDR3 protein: CASSLDLLAGPYEQYF
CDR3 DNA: TGTGCCAGCAGTTTAGACTTACTAGCGGGCCCCTACGAGCAGTACTTC

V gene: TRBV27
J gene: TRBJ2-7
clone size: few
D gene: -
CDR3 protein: CASSWSASYEQYF
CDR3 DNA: TGTGCCAGCAGTTGGTCAGCCTCCTACGAGCAGTACTTC

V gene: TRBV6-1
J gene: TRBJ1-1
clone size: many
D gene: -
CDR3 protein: CASSHGRGTEAFF
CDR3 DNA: TGTGCCAGCAGCCACGGCAGGGGCACTGAAGCTTTCTTT

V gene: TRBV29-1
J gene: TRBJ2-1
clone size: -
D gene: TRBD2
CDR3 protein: CSVNPGTSGTEQFF
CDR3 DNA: TGCAGCGTTAATCCCGGGACTAGCGGGACTGAGCAGTTCTTC

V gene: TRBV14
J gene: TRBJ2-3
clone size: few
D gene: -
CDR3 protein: CASSQPGAFTDTQYF
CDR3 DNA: TGTGCCAGCAGCCAACCGGGGGCCTTCACAGATACGCAGTATTTT

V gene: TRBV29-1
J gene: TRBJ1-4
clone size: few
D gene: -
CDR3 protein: CSVGDGNEKLFF
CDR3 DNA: TGCAGCGTAGGGGACGGTAATGAAAAACTGTTTTTT

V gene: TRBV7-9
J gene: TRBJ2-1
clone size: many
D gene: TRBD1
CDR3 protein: CASRRGQGARNEQFF
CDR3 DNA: TGTGCCAGCAGACGCGGACAGGGGGCGCGCAATGAGCAGTTCTTC

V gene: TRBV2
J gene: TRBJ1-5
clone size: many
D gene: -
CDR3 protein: CASSAMRTPSYSNQPQHF
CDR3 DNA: TGTGCCAGCAGTGCCATGAGGACTCCATCGTATAGCAATCAGCCCCAGCATTTT

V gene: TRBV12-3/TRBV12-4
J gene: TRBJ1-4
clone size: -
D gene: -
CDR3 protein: CASRQPMNDEKLFF
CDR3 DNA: TGTGCCAGCAGGCAACCAATGAATGATGAAAAACTGTTTTTT

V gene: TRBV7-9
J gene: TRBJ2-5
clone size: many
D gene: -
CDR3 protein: CASSLARHQPAETQYF
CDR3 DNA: TGTGCCAGCAGCTTAGCAAGACACCAACCGGCGGAGACCCAGTACTTC

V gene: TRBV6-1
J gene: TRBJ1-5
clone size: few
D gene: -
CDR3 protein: CASRREGLGNQPQHF
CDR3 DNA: TGTGCCAGCAGACGGGAGGGGCTAGGCAATCAGCCCCAGCATTTT

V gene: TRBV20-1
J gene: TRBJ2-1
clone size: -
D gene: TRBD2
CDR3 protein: CSALKGPGLAVNEQFF
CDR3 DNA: TGCAGTGCTCTCAAAGGACCGGGACTAGCGGTAAATGAGCAGTTCTTC

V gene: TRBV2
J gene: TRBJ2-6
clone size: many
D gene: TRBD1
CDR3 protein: CASRETGSSYYSGANVLTF
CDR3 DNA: TGTGCCAGCAGGGAGACAGGGTCTAGTTACTACTCTGGGGCCAACGTCCTGACTTTC

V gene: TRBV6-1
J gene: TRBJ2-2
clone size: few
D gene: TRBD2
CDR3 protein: CASRPTSAAGELFF
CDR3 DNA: TGTGCCAGCAGGCCTACTAGCGCAGCCGGGGAGCTGTTTTTT

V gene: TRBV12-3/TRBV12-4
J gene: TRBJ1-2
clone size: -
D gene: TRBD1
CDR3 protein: CASSLTSYRGAKEETYGYTF
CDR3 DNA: TGTGCCAGCAGCTTAACGTCATACAGGGGGGCTAAGGAGGAAACCTATGGCTACACCTTC

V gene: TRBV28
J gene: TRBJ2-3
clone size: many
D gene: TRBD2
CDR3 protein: CASSSGTSGSASSQDTQYF
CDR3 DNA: TGTGCCAGCAGTTCGGGGACTAGCGGGAGCGCCTCCAGCCAAGATACGCAGTATTTT

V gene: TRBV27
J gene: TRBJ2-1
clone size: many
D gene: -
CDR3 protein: CASTPSDLYNEQFF
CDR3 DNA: TGTGCCAGCACCCCCTCCGACCTCTACAATGAGCAGTTCTTC

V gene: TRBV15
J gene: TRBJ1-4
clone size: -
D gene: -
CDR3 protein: CATREYSGPNEKLFF
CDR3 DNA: TGTGCCACCAGAGAGTACAGTGGTCCTAATGAAAAACTGTTTTTT

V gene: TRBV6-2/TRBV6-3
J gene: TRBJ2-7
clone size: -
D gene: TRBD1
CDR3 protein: CASSYSGTGPYEQYF
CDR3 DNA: TGTGCCAGCAGTTACTCCGGGACAGGGCCCTACGAGCAGTACTTC

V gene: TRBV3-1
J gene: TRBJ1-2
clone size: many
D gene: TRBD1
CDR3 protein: CASSQERGLGYTF
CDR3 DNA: TGTGCCAGCAGCCAAGAGAGGGGGCTTGGCTACACCTTC

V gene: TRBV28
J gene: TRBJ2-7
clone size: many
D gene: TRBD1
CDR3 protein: CASSLAGTGGRYEQYF
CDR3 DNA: TGTGCCAGCAGTCTTGCCGGGACAGGGGGGCGGTACGAGCAGTACTTC

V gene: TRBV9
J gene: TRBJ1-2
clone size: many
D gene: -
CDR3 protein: CASSVEGLHYGYTF
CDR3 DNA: TGTGCCAGCAGCGTAGAAGGACTACACTATGGCTACACCTTC

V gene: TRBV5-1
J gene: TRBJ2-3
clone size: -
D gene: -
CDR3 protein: CASSLRSRGATDTQYF
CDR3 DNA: TGCGCCAGCAGCCTCCGGAGTCGAGGGGCCACAGATACGCAGTATTTT

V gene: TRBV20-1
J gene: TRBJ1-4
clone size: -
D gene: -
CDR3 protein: CSASYGPNEKLFF
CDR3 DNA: TGCAGTGCTAGCTACGGTCCTAATGAAAAACTGTTTTTT

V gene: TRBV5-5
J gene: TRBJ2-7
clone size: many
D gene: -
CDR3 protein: CASSLLASPYEQYF
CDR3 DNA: TGTGCCAGCAGCTTGTTGGCATCCCCCTACGAGCAGTACTTC

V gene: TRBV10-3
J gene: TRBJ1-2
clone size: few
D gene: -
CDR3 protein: CAISDSRTGPNYGYTF
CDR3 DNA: TGTGCCATCAGCGATTCCCGGACGGGGCCTAACTATGGCTACACCTTC

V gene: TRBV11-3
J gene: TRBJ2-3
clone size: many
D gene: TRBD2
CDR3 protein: CASSARTSGGTDTQYF
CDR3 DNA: TGTGCCAGCAGCGCAAGGACTAGCGGAGGCACAGATACGCAGTATTTT

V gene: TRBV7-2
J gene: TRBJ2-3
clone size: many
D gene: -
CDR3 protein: CASSQGTPGTQYF
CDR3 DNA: TGTGCCAGCAGCCAAGGGACCCCTGGTACGCAGTATTTT